These 24 T cell receptor beta chains were sequenced from one sample in a study of blood T cell repertoires in COVID-19. Clones were read by immunoSEQ multiplex PCR, and TCRdb kept only the in-frame ones, dropping some. The table shows about 410,000 clones, with 75% to 90% occurring only once. Sample: peripheral blood. The receptors originated from a woman aged 30 to 39 with active or convalescent COVID-19.

This chain uses TRBV7-6 with TRBJ2-3, with D unresolved. Germline CDR1 and CDR2: SGHVS and FNYEAQ. The germline V and J ends were trimmed by 5 bases and 0 bases, with 9 bases remaining between them. CDR3 length: 14 residues. CDR3 sequence (DNA): TGTGCCAGCAGCAGCAGGAAAAGCACAGATACGCAGTATTTT. This encodes CASSSRKSTDTQYF.

The J gene is TRBJ2-2, the V gene TRBV4-2; 14 bases agree with TRBD2. The junction had 7 bases not matched to a gene; V was cut back by 4 bases and J by 0 bases. The CDR3 runs to 19 residues. In germline, CDR1 is LGHNA, CDR2 YNFKEQ. The CDR3 region has the DNA TGTGCCAGCAGCCCGGACCGACTAGCGGGGGGGACGAACACCGGGGAGCTGTTTTTT. Its translation: CASSPDRLAGGTNTGELFF.

For this clone: Distinct nucleotide sequences in the sample also encode this CDR3. The V call is TRBV5-1, the J call TRBJ2-6; D perhaps matches TRBD2 (6 bases). The ends were cut back, 5 bases at V and 2 bases at J, with 8 bases in the middle. The CDR3 has 14 amino acids. Germline CDR1 reads SGHRS; CDR2 reads YFSETQ. The CDR3: CASSSGAGANVLTF. The DNA for the CDR3 is TGCGCCAGCAGTTCGGGAGCTGGGGCCAACGTCCTGACTTTC.

V usage is TRBV19 and J usage is TRBJ1-1; D not resolved. In germline, CDR1 is LNHDA, CDR2 SQIVND (reference sequence). The length of the CDR3 is 15 residues. Trimming cost V 1 base and J 5 bases, with 14 bases left between them. CDR3: CASSIVFGDGTEAFF. In DNA, the CDR3 is TGTGCCAGTAGTATAGTTTTCGGGGATGGTACTGAAGCTTTCTTT.

The genes are TRBV2 and TRBJ1-5; D is perhaps TRBD1 (5 bases). Germline V lookup: CDR1 SNHLY, CDR2 FYNNEI. This CDR3 has 15 residues. V lost 2 bases and J lost 2, with 10 bases in between. CDR3 protein: CASSEYGAGNQPQHF. The CDR3 DNA reads as TGTGCCAGCAGTGAATATGGGGCAGGCAATCAGCCCCAGCATTTT.

The chain links TRBV4-1 to TRBJ1-1; D remains ambiguous. Germline CDR1 is MGHRA and CDR2 is YSYEKL. The CDR3 sequence is 14 residues long. Trimming removed 0 bases from V and 6 bases from J, with 11 bases in between. For the CDR3, the DNA is TGCGCCAGCAGCCAAGACCCTGGTTGGCCTGAAGCTTTCTTT. It specifies CASSQDPGWPEAFF.

V usage is TRBV12-3 or TRBV12-4 and J usage is TRBJ1-2, with D possibly TRBD1 on 6 matching bases. The CDR3 is 13 amino acids. Trimming removed 4 bases from V and 6 bases from J, with 12 bases in between. The CDR3 DNA reads TGTGCCAGCAGTTCGGGGGGGGCACATGGCTACACCTTC. This gives the protein CASSSGGAHGYTF.

V and J are TRBV19 and TRBJ2-2; the match to TRBD1 covers 7 bases. Per the germline V gene, CDR1 is LNHDA and CDR2 is SQIVND (reference sequence). After removal of 5 bases from V and 3 bases from J, the junction contained 9 bases not matched to a gene. This CDR3 is 16 amino acids long. In nucleotides, the CDR3 is TGTGCCAGTAGTCCTGAAAACAGGGGATACACCGGGGAGCTGTTTTTT. Translated: CASSPENRGYTGELFF.

The V gene is TRBV19, the J gene TRBJ1-2; TRBD1 matches at 7 bases. Germline V gene data show CDR1 as LNHDA and CDR2 as SQIVND (reference sequence). V was clipped by 5 bases and J by 4 bases; unmatched bases: 10. This CDR3 is 15 amino acids long. CDR3 protein: CASSSTPGTAYGYTF. CDR3 nucleotide sequence: TGTGCCAGTAGTTCAACCCCCGGGACAGCCTATGGCTACACCTTC.

This clone was seen a handful of times. This chain links TRBV19 with TRBJ1-5, with D maybe TRBD1 (6 bases). The V end lost 5 bases, the J end lost 5 bases, and 16 bases lay between the germline ends. This CDR3 has 15 residues. CDR1 and CDR2 from the germline V gene are LNHDA and SQIVND (reference sequence). CDR3 nucleotide sequence: TGTGCCAGTAGTGACGGACAGTTGGGGTATCAGCCCCAGCATTTT. Protein: CASSDGQLGYQPQHF.

V is TRBV28 and J is TRBJ1-6, with D perhaps TRBD1 (6 bases). There are 13 residues in the CDR3. CDR1 and CDR2 from the germline V gene are MDHEN and SYDVKM. V shed 7 bases and J shed 6 bases, with 10 bases lying between them. The CDR3 protein is CASNGGGNSPLHF. The CDR3 nucleotides are TGTGCCAGCAATGGGGGCGGTAATTCACCCCTCCACTTT.

The chain employs TRBV4-1 and TRBJ1-1; the match to TRBD1 covers 8 bases. This CDR3 has 16 amino acids. Germline assignment: CDR1 MGHRA and CDR2 YSYEKL. Germline trimming cut 4 bases from V and 0 bases from J; bases unmatched to any gene: 7. CDR3 region: CASSPRQGPLNTEAFF. CDR3 nucleotides: TGCGCCAGCAGCCCTAGACAGGGGCCATTGAACACTGAAGCTTTCTTT.

The chain links TRBV11-2 to TRBJ1-5; D unclear. V shed 3 bases and J shed 7 bases, with 10 bases lying between them. This CDR3 spans 13 amino acids. Looked up from germline, CDR1 is SGHAT and CDR2 is FQNNGV. The CDR3 spells CASSFSGSQPQHF. The DNA for the CDR3 is TGTGCCAGCAGCTTCTCAGGATCCCAGCCCCAGCATTTT.

The V call is TRBV6-5, the J call TRBJ2-2, with a tentative D call TRBD2 (5 bases). The germline V gene has CDR1 MNHEY and CDR2 SVGAGI. Trimming cost V 6 bases and J 5 bases, with 10 bases left between them. The CDR3 loop spans 13 amino acids. The DNA for the CDR3 is TGTGCCAGCAGGAGAGGGAATACCGGGGAGCTGTTTTTT. As protein: CASRRGNTGELFF.

This chain joins TRBV15 and TRBJ1-5; D is uncertain. CDR1 is LNHNV, CDR2 YYDKDF, per germline (reference sequence). V lost 0 bases and J 1 base, leaving 7 bases between the germline ends. The CDR3 runs 15 residues. The CDR3 nucleotides are TGTGCCACCAGCAGAGATAGCGTGAGCAATCAGCCCCAGCATTTT. Its translation: CATSRDSVSNQPQHF.

J is TRBJ2-2 and V is TRBV6-6; D may be TRBD2 (5 bases). From germline, CDR1 is MNHNY and CDR2 SVGAGI (reference sequence). V was pared by 2 bases and J by 4 bases, with 14 bases between. The CDR3 runs 16 residues. CDR3 sequence: CASSYPQRSGTGELFF. CDR3 in DNA: TGTGCCAGCAGTTACCCCCAACGAAGCGGCACCGGGGAGCTGTTTTTT.

The V call is TRBV10-3, the J call TRBJ1-1; 7 positions agree with TRBD1. J was trimmed by 10 bases and V by 2 bases; bases with no gene match: 4. The CDR3 consists of 12 residues. Germline V gene sequence: CDR1 ENHRY, CDR2 SYGVKD. The CDR3 is CAISEGSGGAFF. The CDR3 coding sequence is TGTGCCATCAGTGAGGGTTCAGGGGGAGCTTTCTTT.

The chain joins TRBV19 to TRBJ1-4; D is possibly TRBD1 (5 bases). Germline values: CDR1 LNHDA, CDR2 SQIVND (reference sequence). V was pared by 4 bases and J by 1 base, with 10 bases between. The CDR3 has 15 residues. CDR3 nucleotide sequence: TGTGCCAGTAGTAATATCCAGGGAACTAATGAAAAACTGTTTTTT. Translation: CASSNIQGTNEKLFF. The full variable domain, rest sourced from reference TRBV19 and TRBJ1-4, is DGGITQSPKYLFRKEGQNVTLSCEQNLNHDAMYWYRQDPGQGLRLIYYSQIVNDFQKGDIAEGYSVSREKKESFPLTVTSAQKNPTAFYLCASSNIQGTNEKLFFGSGTQLSVL.

The chain's CDR3 is CASSPRNPGQMSSYEQYF. The CDR3 region has the DNA TGTGCCAGCTCACCACGGAATCCTGGACAGATGAGCTCCTACGAGCAGTACTTC. The chain links TRBV18 to TRBJ2-7; tentative D call: TRBD1 (6 bases). V was pared by 1 base and J by 0 bases, with 19 bases between. The CDR3 spans 18 residues. The germline gives CDR1 KGHSH, CDR2 LQKENI.

The CDR3 protein is CASSQFGGGPYEQYF. The DNA for the CDR3 is TGTGCCAGCAGCCAATTTGGGGGAGGGCCGTACGAGCAGTACTTC. The chain recombines TRBV5-4 with TRBJ2-7, with 7 positions matching TRBD2. CDR3 length: 15 residues. Trimming removed 4 bases from V and 4 bases from J; junction bases left unmatched: 11. The V gene's germline CDR1 is SGHNT and CDR2 YYREEE (reference sequence). The variable domain in full, with the rest retrieved from reference TRBV5-4 and TRBJ2-7, is ETGVTQSPTHLIKTRGQQVTLRCSSQSGHNTVSWYQQALGQGPQFIFQYYREEENGRGNFPPRFSGLQFPNYSSELNVNALELDDSALYLCASSQFGGGPYEQYFGPGTRLTVT.

Only a few counts were recorded for this clone. V gene TRBV30 combines with J gene TRBJ1-5; possible D gene TRBD1, 6 bases. V shed 4 bases and J shed 5 bases, with 18 bases lying between them. Germline loops: CDR1 GTSNPN, CDR2 SVGIG (reference sequence). The CDR3 covers 15 residues. The CDR3 region has the DNA TGTGCCTGGACGGCGGGGAGCGGGGGCCATCAGCCCCAGCATTTT. Residues: CAWTAGSGGHQPQHF.

The rearrangement uses TRBV6-5 and TRBJ1-2, with D tentatively TRBD1 (6 bases). The CDR3 has 14 amino acids. V lost 7 bases, J lost 0 bases, and 12 bases lay in between. Per germline, CDR1 MNHEY and CDR2 SVGAGI. CDR3 coding DNA: TGTGCCAGCAACAAAAGGACAGCTAACTATGGCTACACCTTC. Translation: CASNKRTANYGYTF.

This clone appeared a single time. The V and J genes are TRBV3-1 (or the pseudogene TRBV3-2) and TRBJ2-6; 9 bases match TRBD1. Unmatched junction bases numbered 16, after V lost 3 bases and J lost 4 bases. Germline assignment: CDR1 LGHDT and CDR2 YNNKEL (reference sequence). This CDR3 is 20 amino acids long. The CDR3 DNA follows: TGTGCCAGCAGCCACCAGGACAGGGGTAGTTCTAAGACCGGGGCCAACGTCCTGACTTTC. This translates into CASSHQDRGSSKTGANVLTF.

This clone was detected a few times. This rearrangement joins TRBV9 to TRBJ1-1; possibly TRBD1 for D (5 bases). The CDR3 consists of 13 residues. Germline values: CDR1 SGDLS, CDR2 YYNGEE. V shed 6 bases and J shed 1 base, with 10 bases lying between them. The CDR3 coding sequence is TGTGCCAGCACCAAAGACAGGAACACTGAAGCTTTCTTT. Residues: CASTKDRNTEAFF.